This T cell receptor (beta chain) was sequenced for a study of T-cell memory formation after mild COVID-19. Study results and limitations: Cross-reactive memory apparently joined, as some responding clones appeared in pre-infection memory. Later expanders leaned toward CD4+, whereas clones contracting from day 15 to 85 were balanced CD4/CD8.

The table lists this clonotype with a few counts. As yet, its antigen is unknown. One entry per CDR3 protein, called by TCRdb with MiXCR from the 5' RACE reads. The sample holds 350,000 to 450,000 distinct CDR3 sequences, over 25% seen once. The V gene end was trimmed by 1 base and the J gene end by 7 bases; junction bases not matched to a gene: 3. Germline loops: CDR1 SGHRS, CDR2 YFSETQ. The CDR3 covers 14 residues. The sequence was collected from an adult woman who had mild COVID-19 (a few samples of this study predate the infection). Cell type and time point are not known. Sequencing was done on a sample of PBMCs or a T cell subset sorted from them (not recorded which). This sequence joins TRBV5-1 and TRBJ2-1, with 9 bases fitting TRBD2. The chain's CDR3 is CASSLSLAGNEQFF. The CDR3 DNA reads TGCGCCAGCAGCTTGAGCCTAGCGGGGAATGAGCAGTTCTTC. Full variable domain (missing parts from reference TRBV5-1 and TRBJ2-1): KAGVTQTPRYLIKTRGQQVTLSCSPISGHRSVSWYQQTPGQGLQFLFEYFSETQRNKGNFPGRFSGRQFSNSRSEMNVSTLELGDSALYLCASSLSLAGNEQFFGPGTRLTVL.